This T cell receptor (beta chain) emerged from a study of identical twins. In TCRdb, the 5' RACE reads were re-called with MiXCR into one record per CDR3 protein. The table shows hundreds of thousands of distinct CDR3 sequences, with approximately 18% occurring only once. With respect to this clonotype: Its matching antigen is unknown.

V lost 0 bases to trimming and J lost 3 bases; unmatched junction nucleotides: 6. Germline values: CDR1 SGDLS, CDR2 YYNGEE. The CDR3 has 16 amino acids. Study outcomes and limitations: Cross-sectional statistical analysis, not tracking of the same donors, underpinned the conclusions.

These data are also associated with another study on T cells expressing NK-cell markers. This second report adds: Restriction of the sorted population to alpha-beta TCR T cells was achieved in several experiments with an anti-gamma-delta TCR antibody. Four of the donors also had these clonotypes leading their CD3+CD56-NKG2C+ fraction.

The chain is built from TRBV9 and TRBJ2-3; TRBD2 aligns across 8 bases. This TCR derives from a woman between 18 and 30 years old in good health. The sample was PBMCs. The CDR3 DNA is TGTGCCAGCAGCGTAGGTGGTAGCGGGGTTACAGATACGCAGTATTTT. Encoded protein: CASSVGGSGVTDTQYF.